This TCR beta chain derives from a study of cytotoxic CD8 clonotypes in ibrutinib-treated CLL. A single count supports this clone. Germline V CDR1 and CDR2: SGHAT, FQNNGV. The CDR3 sequence is 18 residues long. V dropped 4 bases and J dropped 3; count of bases not matched to a gene: 8. The table came from immunoSEQ multiplex PCR; TCRdb's copy has only in-frame clones and leaves some out. The sample has some 130,000 clones; 70% to 90% are singletons. The sample was PBMCs, taken after 24 months of ibrutinib treatment. This sequence was found in a human donor with chronic lymphocytic leukemia. The chain links TRBV11-2 to TRBJ2-5; 16 bases match TRBD2. CDR3 residues: CASSSLPGLAGGKETQYF. For the CDR3, the DNA is TGTGCCAGCAGCTCCCTCCCGGGACTAGCGGGGGGGAAAGAGACCCAGTACTTC.